A selection of T cell receptor beta chains follows, all from one sample in a study of neoadjuvant anti-PD-1 for oral cavity cancer. Sequencing used immunoSEQ multiplex PCR; TCRdb keeps in-frame clones, though not all of them. The sample has about 72,000 clones, more than 70% seen once. The specimen was PBMCs, collected before nivolumab (anti-PD-1) treatment. These receptors came from a person aged 35-79 years with oral cavity squamous cell carcinoma. Both conserved end residues are part of each CDR3. A D gene is named only where the DNA matches it firmly. The size field is filled for only some rows; it gives once, few, many or a size class.

V gene	J gene	D gene	clone size	CDR3 DNA	CDR3 protein
TRBV5-6	TRBJ1-6	-	few	TGTGCCAGCAGCCCGTGGGGGGGGGCGGTGGTAGCACCCCTCCACTTT	CASSPWGGAVVAPLHF
TRBV19	TRBJ2-7	-	-	TGTGCCAGTAGTACAGGGTCGACCGGGGAGCAGTACTTC	CASSTGSTGEQYF
TRBV27	TRBJ1-2	TRBD1	-	TGTGCCAGCAGTGAAGGACAGGGGCGGTATGGCTACACCTTC	CASSEGQGRYGYTF
TRBV19	TRBJ2-6	-	-	TGTGCCAGTAGGGGGTTTGGGGCCAACGTCCTGACTTTC	CASRGFGANVLTF
TRBV6-1	TRBJ1-5	-	-	TGTGCCAGCAGTGAAGGTTTTTGGGGAGTTGGCAATCAGCCCCAGCATTTT	CASSEGFWGVGNQPQHF
TRBV12-5	TRBJ2-7	-	-	TGTGCTAGTGGTTTGGTACTGTCAAAAAAGGCGAACGAGCAGTACTTC	CASGLVLSKKANEQYF
TRBV7-6	TRBJ2-7	TRBD2	-	TGTGCCAGCAGCCCCGGGACTAGCGGGAGCTACGAGCAGTACTTC	CASSPGTSGSYEQYF
TRBV9	TRBJ2-7	TRBD2	-	TGTGCCAGCAGCCCCGGGACTAGTTCCCCCTACGAGCAGTACTTC	CASSPGTSSPYEQYF
TRBV6-5	TRBJ1-5	-	-	TGTGCCAGCACTCCATATCGGGGGTATCAGCCCCAGCATTTT	CASTPYRGYQPQHF
TRBV19	TRBJ2-3	-	-	TGTGCCAGTAGTCTCCGAGGTGGGGGCTTGGCAGATACGCAGTATTTT	CASSLRGGGLADTQYF
TRBV6-5	TRBJ1-1	-	once	TGTGCCAGCAGTTATAAGAGGAGTTTCGATGAAGCTTTCTTT	CASSYKRSFDEAFF
TRBV5-1	TRBJ2-7	-	-	TGCGCCAGCAGCTTGGCCCACGAGCAGTACTTC	CASSLAHEQYF
TRBV19	TRBJ1-5	TRBD1	-	TGTGCCAGTCGCTCCCCCGGGACAGGGGGTAATCAGCCCCAGCATTTT	CASRSPGTGGNQPQHF
TRBV4-2	TRBJ1-3	-	-	TGTGCCAGCAGCCCAGTATTAGAGGGGGGAATTGGAAACACCATATATTTT	CASSPVLEGGIGNTIYF
TRBV6-6	TRBJ1-5	-	-	TGTGCCAGCGCGCAGGGGTATAGCAATCAGCCCCAGCATTTT	CASAQGYSNQPQHF
TRBV2	TRBJ2-2	-	-	TGTGCCAGCAGCGAACGGCCGAACACCGGGGAGCTGTTTTTT	CASSERPNTGELFF
TRBV5-1	TRBJ2-7	TRBD1	-	TGCGCCAGCAGCATCGGACAGGGGCCCAGCTACGAGCAGTACTTC	CASSIGQGPSYEQYF
TRBV19	TRBJ2-5	TRBD1	-	TGTGCCAGTACCAATGTGAAGGGGGCGAGGGAGACCCAGTACTTC	CASTNVKGARETQYF
TRBV6-1	TRBJ1-2	-	-	TGTGCCAGCGCCCCTTTAGGCTCGGCAGGGTCTGGCTACACCTTC	CASAPLGSAGSGYTF
TRBV27	TRBJ2-7	-	once	TGTGCCAGCAGTTTTGGCGCCCAGTTAACCTACGAGCAGTACTTC	CASSFGAQLTYEQYF
TRBV20-1	TRBJ2-3	-	few	TGCAGTGCTAATACAGATACGCAGTATTTT	CSANTDTQYF
TRBV6-5	TRBJ2-7	-	-	TGTGCCAGCCGAGGGCGGGATGAGGTGGAGCAGTACTTC	CASRGRDEVEQYF
TRBV7-7	TRBJ2-7	-	once	TGTGCTAGCAGCTTAATGGGGACGGGTGGGGAGCAGTACTTC	CASSLMGTGGEQYF
TRBV5-1	TRBJ1-6	-	-	TGCGCCAGCAGCTTGGTTTCCGGGGACTCCCATAATTCACCCCTCCACTTT	CASSLVSGDSHNSPLHF
TRBV7-8	TRBJ1-5	TRBD1	few	TGTGCCAGCAGCCCTACAGGGGGCGAATTTTTAGGACATCAGCCCCAGCATTTT	CASSPTGGEFLGHQPQHF
TRBV5-1	TRBJ2-1	-	-	TGCGCCAGCAGCTTGGGACAGGTATACAATGAGCAGTTCTTC	CASSLGQVYNEQFF
TRBV30	TRBJ2-5	-	few	TGTGCCTGCGTCGGGACTTTTAAAGAGACCCAGTACTTC	CACVGTFKETQYF
TRBV7-9	TRBJ1-1	-	-	TGTGCCAGCATCGGGGTTATGAACACTGAAGCTTTCTTT	CASIGVMNTEAFF
TRBV7-6	TRBJ2-2	TRBD1	-	TGTGCCAGCAGCTTCACCTACCGCGGGGACAGGCCCGGGGAGCTGTTTTTT	CASSFTYRGDRPGELFF
TRBV29-1	TRBJ2-7	-	few	TGCAGCGTTGGGAACCTTGACGAGCAGTACTTC	CSVGNLDEQYF
TRBV29-1	TRBJ1-2	-	-	TGCAGCGTTGAAGATGAAGCCAGGACCTATGGCTACACCTTC	CSVEDEARTYGYTF
TRBV28	TRBJ1-1	-	-	TGTGCCAGCAGTTTGGGGTATACTGAAGCTTTCTTT	CASSLGYTEAFF
TRBV4-1	TRBJ1-5	-	few	TGCGCCAGCAGCCAAGACCCCGGGACCTCTAGCAATCAGCCCCAGCATTTT	CASSQDPGTSSNQPQHF
TRBV6-1	TRBJ1-1	TRBD1	-	TGTGCCAGCAGTGACCCGGGACAGGGACTGAACACTGAAGCTTTCTTT	CASSDPGQGLNTEAFF
TRBV18	TRBJ2-2	TRBD1	few	TGTGCCAGCTCAGCACAGGGGGTAAAGAACACCGGGGAGCTGTTTTTT	CASSAQGVKNTGELFF
TRBV10-1	TRBJ2-5	TRBD1	-	TGCGCCAGCAGCCCCGGACAGGTTCCTGAGACCCAGTACTTC	CASSPGQVPETQYF
TRBV4-1	TRBJ1-2	-	few	TGCGCCAGCAGCCATGTCGGACGGAAATCAGGAGGCTACACCTTC	CASSHVGRKSGGYTF
TRBV5-4	TRBJ2-7	-	-	TGTGCCAGCAGCCATCAAGGACGGGTTCGCGAGCAGTACTTC	CASSHQGRVREQYF
TRBV27	TRBJ2-5	-	-	TGTGCCAGCAGTTTAGACAGGGGAGGGTATCAGACCCAGTACTTC	CASSLDRGGYQTQYF
TRBV14	TRBJ2-5	-	-	TGTGCCAGCAGCCAAGAGTCCGAGACCCAGTACTTC	CASSQESETQYF
TRBV10-1	TRBJ2-2	-	-	TGCGCCACCAGGACGGGGAACACCGGGGAGCTGTTTTTT	CATRTGNTGELFF
TRBV27	TRBJ1-2	TRBD1	-	TGTGCCAGCAGTGATCGGACAGGGGGCCACCTGTATGGCTACACCTTC	CASSDRTGGHLYGYTF
TRBV27	TRBJ2-1	TRBD2	once	TGTGCCAGCAGTTTTGTGGATACTAGCGGGAGAAAGGAGCAGTTCTTC	CASSFVDTSGRKEQFF
TRBV28	TRBJ1-2	-	-	TGTGCCAGCAGTTTTCTAGACACACACTATGGCTACACCTTC	CASSFLDTHYGYTF
TRBV7-6	TRBJ2-3	-	once	TGTGCCAGCAGCCTTGACAGGTGGAGCACAGATACGCAGTATTTT	CASSLDRWSTDTQYF
TRBV2	TRBJ1-1	TRBD1	-	TGTGCCAGCACCTCGGGACAGGGTAGGACTGAAGCTTTCTTT	CASTSGQGRTEAFF
TRBV30	TRBJ1-1	-	few	TGTGCCTGGATGGTCAGGGCAGACACTGAAGCTTTCTTT	CAWMVRADTEAFF
TRBV7-2	TRBJ1-2	-	-	TGTGCCAGCAGTGAGGCTTCAGGTACTAACTATGGCTACACCTTC	CASSEASGTNYGYTF
TRBV7-9	TRBJ2-1	-	once	TGTGCCAGCAGCCCCCCCGGTACTAATGAGCAGTTCTTC	CASSPPGTNEQFF
TRBV11-2	TRBJ2-1	-	-	TGTGCCAGCAGCCCGGTGAGGGGACCCTACAATGAGCAGTTCTTC	CASSPVRGPYNEQFF
TRBV7-8	TRBJ1-1	-	-	TGTGCCAGCAGCTTAGTGGCGTTCAGTAGGGCAGCTTTCTTT	CASSLVAFSRAAFF
TRBV4-1	TRBJ2-2	-	-	TGCGCCAGCAGCCAAGGTATTGTAATGGTCCCGACGGGCGGGGAGCTGTTTTTT	CASSQGIVMVPTGGELFF
TRBV14	TRBJ2-1	-	once	TGTGCCAGCAGCCTAGGATGGAATGAGCAGTTCTTC	CASSLGWNEQFF